These 25 T cell receptor beta chains came from one sample sequenced in a study of blood T cells in healthy people across ages. PCR was performed a second time for roughly 7 to 12 cycles using a sample-barcoded 5' primer and a J-beta primer mix. In TCRdb, the 5' RACE reads were re-called with MiXCR into one record per CDR3 protein. The data contain approximately 940,000 distinct CDR3 sequences, around 48% of them singletons. The specimen was blood. The receptor source for this set is a man aged 25-45 years in good health.

The V call is TRBV7-9, the J call TRBJ1-6; perhaps TRBD1 as D (5 bases). Germline values: CDR1 SEHNR, CDR2 FQNEAQ (reference sequence). V was trimmed by 10 bases and J by 5 bases, leaving 12 bases between them. The CDR3 loop spans 13 amino acids. CDR3 protein: CATITGDNSPLHF. Written as DNA, the CDR3 is TGTGCCACTATCACAGGAGATAATTCACCCCTCCACTTT.

The chain combines TRBV5-5 with TRBJ2-5; 11 bases are a match to TRBD2. CDR1 and CDR2 from the germline V gene are SGHKS and YYEKEE (reference sequence). After removal of 2 bases from V and 1 base from J, the junction contained 4 bases not matched to a gene. The CDR3 contains 16 residues. DNA of the CDR3: TGTGCCAGCAGCTTCCGACTAGCGGGAACCCAAGAGACCCAGTACTTC. It codes for CASSFRLAGTQETQYF.

This chain joins TRBV7-2 and TRBJ2-5; perhaps TRBD1 as D (5 bases). Germline CDR1 is SGHTA and CDR2 is FQGNSA. The CDR3 is 13 residues long. V shed 3 bases and J shed 2 bases, with 7 bases lying between them. In DNA, the CDR3 is TGTGCCAGCAGCTTCAACAGGCAAGAGACCCAGTACTTC. As protein: CASSFNRQETQYF.

The gene calls are TRBV24-1 and TRBJ2-1, with 8 bases identical to TRBD1. The CDR3 covers 14 residues. Germline V gene lookup returns CDR1 KGHDR and CDR2 SFDVKD. J gave up 9 bases and V 9 bases, and 12 bases lay outside the gene matches. Here the CDR3 reads CATALTGGFGEQFF. CDR3 nucleotides: TGTGCCACCGCGCTAACAGGGGGTTTCGGTGAGCAGTTCTTC.

This rearrangement joins TRBV6-2 or TRBV6-3 to TRBJ1-2; 7 nucleotides align to TRBD1. The CDR3 loop spans 14 amino acids. V shed 6 bases, J shed 3 bases, and the junction held 7 bases outside the gene matches. Germline CDR1 is MNHEY and CDR2 is SVGEGT. The CDR3: CASREPGGYYGYTF. In nucleotides, the CDR3 is TGTGCCAGCAGAGAACCAGGGGGATACTATGGCTACACCTTC.

The chain recombines TRBV5-1 with TRBJ2-1, with 7 bases fitting TRBD2. With 2 bases clipped from V and 3 bases from J, the junction kept 5 bases outside the gene matches. Germline V CDR1 and CDR2: SGHRS, YFSETQ. The CDR3 is 15 amino acids. The CDR3 sequence is CASSFTGGGYNEQFF. In nucleotides, the CDR3 is TGCGCCAGCAGCTTCACGGGCGGGGGCTACAATGAGCAGTTCTTC.

The chain is built from TRBV14 and TRBJ1-2; no firm D call. Germline V gene lookup returns CDR1 SGHDN and CDR2 FVKESK. The V end was cut by 3 bases, the J end by 2 bases, with 7 bases between. The CDR3 extends over 13 amino acids. Here the CDR3 reads CASSQLGNYGYTF. CDR3 coding DNA: TGTGCCAGCAGCCAGTTAGGGAACTATGGCTACACCTTC.

The rearrangement links TRBV4-2 to TRBJ2-1; no clear D. The CDR3 extends over 17 amino acids. Germline V gene data show CDR1 as LGHNA and CDR2 as YNFKEQ. Trimming took 0 bases from V and 0 from J, leaving 12 bases between them. The CDR3 reads CASSQDRAASSYNEQFF. For the CDR3, the DNA is TGTGCCAGCAGCCAAGATAGGGCGGCCAGCTCCTACAATGAGCAGTTCTTC.

The V and J genes are TRBV7-2 and TRBJ2-3; D is perhaps TRBD2 (7 bases). CDR3 length equals 16 residues. Germline assignment: CDR1 SGHTA and CDR2 FQGNSA. The V gene lost 2 bases and the J gene lost 2 bases, with 14 bases spanning the gap. The CDR3 is CASSLNPGGLTDTQYF. CDR3 nucleotide sequence: TGTGCCAGCAGCTTAAACCCGGGGGGCCTCACAGATACGCAGTATTTT.

This clonotype was seen more than once but under ten times. V gene TRBV18 combines with J gene TRBJ2-5; D not resolved. The J call may be wrong; the DNA end is better matched by TRBJ2-7. The CDR3 length is 15 residues. Germline-derived CDR1 and CDR2 are KGHSH and LQKENI. The CDR3 sequence is CASSLRVEKYVEQYF. DNA of the CDR3: TGTGCCAGCTCACTACGGGTGGAGAAGTACGTCGAGCAGTACTTC.

The gene calls are TRBV9 and TRBJ2-1; 11 bases map to TRBD2. The CDR3 has 18 amino acids. The germline V gene encodes CDR1 SGDLS and CDR2 YYNGEE. The V and J ends lost 0 bases and 3 bases, in that order; junction bases with no gene match: 8. For the CDR3, the DNA is TGTGCCAGCAGCGTAGGACTAGCGGGAACCGTACACTACAATGAGCAGTTCTTC. This translates into CASSVGLAGTVHYNEQFF. Variable domain in full (rest from reference TRBV9 and TRBJ2-1): DSGVTQTPKHLITATGQRVTLRCSPRSGDLSVYWYQQSLDQGLQFLIQYYNGEERAKGNILERFSAQQFPDLHSELNLSSLELGDSALYFCASSVGLAGTVHYNEQFFGPGTRLTVL.

CDR3 amino acids: CASSQEGSRTDTQYF. CDR3 coding DNA: TGCGCCAGCAGCCAAGAAGGATCCCGCACAGATACGCAGTATTTT. This chain connects TRBV4-3 to TRBJ2-3, with unresolved D. With 0 bases removed from V and 1 base from J, the gap between germline ends came to 8 bases. This CDR3 is 15 amino acids long. Germline V gene lookup returns CDR1 LGHNA and CDR2 YSLEER.

The chain recombines TRBV20-1 with TRBJ2-7, with D perhaps assigned TRBD1 or TRBD2 (5 bases each). CDR1 and CDR2 (germline): DFQATT, SNEGSKA (reference sequence). This CDR3 has 14 amino acids. The V end was cut by 6 bases, the J end by 9 bases, with 24 bases between. DNA for the CDR3: TGCAGTGCACCGTCCGGGACCGGCCGAGTAGTGCAGTACTTC. Its translation: CSAPSGTGRVVQYF.

This clonotype was recorded only once. The gene calls are TRBV5-1 and TRBJ2-5, with 9 bases aligning to TRBD2. Germline trimming cut 1 base from V and 2 bases from J; bases unmatched to any gene: 12. This CDR3 is built from 18 residues. Germline lookup yields CDR1 SGHRS and CDR2 YFSETQ. The CDR3 sequence: CASSLILKSGGYQETQYF. Here the CDR3 DNA reads TGCGCCAGCAGCTTGATATTAAAAAGCGGGGGGTATCAAGAGACCCAGTACTTC.

This clonotype has only a few counts. This chain links TRBV10-3 with TRBJ2-7; 9 positions agree with TRBD1. With V trimmed by 8 bases and J by 1 base, 9 bases remained unmatched. Germline V lookup: CDR1 ENHRY, CDR2 SYGVKD. The CDR3 is 15 amino acids. Here the CDR3 DNA reads TGTGCCATCGGGACCGGGACAGGGTCTTCCTACGAGCAGTACTTC. Its protein product is CAIGTGTGSSYEQYF.

This clonotype occurred a few times. The chain links TRBV7-9 to TRBJ2-3; 9 nucleotides match TRBD1. The CDR3 is 12 amino acids. The germline gives CDR1 SEHNR, CDR2 FQNEAQ (reference sequence). After removal of 5 bases from V and 9 bases from J, the junction contained 3 bases not matched to a gene. CDR3 in DNA: TGTGCCAGCAGCCGACAGGGGGGAACGCAGTATTTT. This gives the protein CASSRQGGTQYF.

The chain is built from TRBV7-9 and TRBJ1-2, with D unresolved. Per the germline V gene, CDR1 is SEHNR and CDR2 is FQNEAQ (reference sequence). With 1 base removed from V and 5 bases from J, the gap between germline ends came to 8 bases. CDR3 length: 13 amino acids. CDR3 DNA: TGTGCCAGCAGCTTAGTTACTAGTTATGGCTACACCTTC. Protein: CASSLVTSYGYTF.

The rearrangement links TRBV12-3 or TRBV12-4 to TRBJ2-3; 7 nucleotides align to TRBD1. The V segment lost 6 bases and the J segment 3 bases; nucleotides outside the gene matches: 9. The CDR3 totals 15 residues. The CDR3 region has the DNA TGTGCCAGCAGCCGAGGGACAGCTTTGACAGATACGCAGTATTTT. Translation gives CASSRGTALTDTQYF.

This chain joins TRBV10-3 and TRBJ1-2; D not certain. This CDR3 comprises 14 residues. Germline V lookup: CDR1 ENHRY, CDR2 SYGVKD. Trimming left V 4 bases short and J 0 bases short, with 9 bases between. CDR3 sequence (DNA): TGTGCCATCAGTGTCATGGATGCTAACTATGGCTACACCTTC. Translating it yields CAISVMDANYGYTF.

This chain joins TRBV7-3 and TRBJ2-7; weak D call: TRBD1 (6 bases). V lost 4 bases, J lost 6 bases, and 13 bases lay in between. The CDR3 is 13 amino acids. Germline-derived CDR1 and CDR2 are SGHTA and FQGTGA. This CDR3 reads CASSWTEYSEQYF. The CDR3 region has the DNA TGTGCCAGCAGCTGGACAGAGTACAGCGAGCAGTACTTC.

This sequence joins TRBV4-1 and TRBJ2-6; tentative D call: TRBD2 (6 bases). Germline-derived CDR1 and CDR2 are MGHRA and YSYEKL. Trimming left V 0 bases short and J 0 bases short, with 9 bases between. The CDR3 has 17 amino acids. Written as DNA, the CDR3 is TGCGCCAGCAGCCAAGATTTGGGGGGCTCTGGGGCCAACGTCCTGACTTTC. It translates to CASSQDLGGSGANVLTF.

This clonotype was counted only a few times. This sequence joins TRBV6-5 and TRBJ1-5; 9 bases align to TRBD1. V lost 0 bases to trimming and J lost 4 bases; unmatched junction nucleotides: 1. CDR3 size: 15 residues. CDR1 is MNHEY and CDR2 is SVGAGI in the germline V gene. The CDR3: CASSYSGQGNQPQHF. The DNA of the CDR3 is TGTGCCAGCAGTTACTCGGGACAGGGTAATCAGCCCCAGCATTTT.

In its sample, this clonotype was seen a few times. This chain connects TRBV4-1 to TRBJ1-2; 8 bases agree with TRBD1. With 6 bases clipped from V and 4 bases from J, the junction kept 7 bases outside the gene matches. CDR3 length equals 14 residues. CDR1 MGHRA and CDR2 YSYEKL come from the germline V gene. CDR3 in amino acids: CASSPDRDLYGYTF. In DNA, the CDR3 is TGCGCCAGCAGTCCGGACAGGGACCTCTATGGCTACACCTTC.

The CDR3 DNA reads TGCGCCAGCAGCCAAGATCTCCCAGGGGCGTATGGCTACACCTTC. This encodes CASSQDLPGAYGYTF. The chain uses TRBV4-1 and TRBJ1-2; the D gene is possibly TRBD1 (6 bases). CDR3 length equals 15 residues. V shed 0 bases and J shed 5 bases, with 13 bases lying between them. From germline, CDR1 is MGHRA and CDR2 YSYEKL.

The chain uses TRBV10-3 and TRBJ2-1; 8 nucleotides agree with TRBD1. J lost 2 bases, V lost 8 bases, and 5 bases had no gene match. This CDR3 contains 14 residues. Germline lookup yields CDR1 ENHRY and CDR2 SYGVKD. The CDR3 is CAIHTGGTYNEQFF. For the CDR3, the DNA is TGTGCCATCCACACAGGGGGTACCTACAATGAGCAGTTCTTC.